The 28 T cell receptor beta chains presented below share a single source sample, sequenced in a study of lymphopenia after photon versus proton radiotherapy. Profiling relied on immunoSEQ multiplex PCR, and the TCRdb table lists in-frame clones only, not all of them. The sample contains about 20,000 clones, more than 85% of which appear only once. The sample consisted of peripheral blood, taken from a patient treated with proton-based radiotherapy. Receptors originate from a man in his sixties or seventies with pancreatic cancer.

V usage is TRBV4-1 and J usage is TRBJ2-7, with D possibly TRBD2 on 6 matching bases. The CDR3 is 15 amino acids. Germline V gives CDR1 MGHRA, CDR2 YSYEKL. V gave up 4 bases and J gave up 5 bases, with 18 bases separating them. Written as DNA, the CDR3 is TGCGCCAGCAGCCTCACGCATGGCGGGATCGACGAGCAGTACTTC. Translation: CASSLTHGGIDEQYF.

The V gene is TRBV27, the J gene TRBJ2-7; 10 bases align to TRBD2. With V trimmed by 2 bases and J by 4 bases, 17 bases remained unmatched. The V gene's germline CDR1 is MNHEY and CDR2 SMNVEV (reference sequence). CDR3 length equals 19 residues. The DNA of the CDR3 is TGTGCCAGCAGTTTACGAGCTAGCGGGAGTTCGGTTTCGTTTTACGAGCAGTACTTC. Its protein product is CASSLRASGSSVSFYEQYF.

The chain carries TRBV7-8 and TRBJ1-1; maybe TRBD1 (6 bases). This CDR3 region has 13 residues. V dropped 4 bases and J dropped 4 bases, with 10 bases sitting between them. The germline V gene has CDR1 SGHVS and CDR2 FQNEAQ. The CDR3 coding sequence is TGTGCCAGCAGCTCACAGGGAATCACTGAAGCTTTCTTT. It specifies CASSSQGITEAFF.

This chain links TRBV27 with TRBJ2-1, with D possibly called TRBD1 or TRBD2 (5 bases each). V was pared by 5 bases and J by 8 bases, with 10 bases between. This CDR3 contains 12 residues. Germline CDR1 reads MNHEY; CDR2 reads SMNVEV (reference sequence). The CDR3, as DNA: TGTGCCAGCAGTCCTAGAGGGGATGAGCAGTTCTTC. It encodes CASSPRGDEQFF.

The gene calls are TRBV4-2 and TRBJ2-3; no definite D call. This CDR3 has 15 residues. Per germline, CDR1 LGHNA and CDR2 YNFKEQ. V was cut by 7 bases and J by 3 bases, with 17 bases left in between. CDR3 sequence reads: CASTNLFRRTDTQYF. CDR3 sequence (DNA): TGTGCCAGCACAAACCTTTTCCGGCGTACAGATACGCAGTATTTT.

The chain links TRBV5-1 to TRBJ2-2, with 11 bases matching TRBD2. The germline V gene has CDR1 SGHRS and CDR2 YFSETQ. This CDR3 comprises 16 residues. The junction had 9 bases not matched to a gene; V was cut back by 6 bases and J by 5 bases. The CDR3 DNA reads as TGCGCCAGCAACCTACTAGCGGGAGACTTAACCGGGGAGCTGTTTTTT. Its protein product is CASNLLAGDLTGELFF.

The chain couples TRBV6-5 to TRBJ1-2; D may be TRBD1 (5 bases). In germline, CDR1 is MNHEY, CDR2 SVGAGI. This CDR3 has 15 amino acids. V lost 6 bases to trimming and J lost 2 bases, with 16 bases between them. The CDR3 coding sequence is TGTGCCAGCAGCCGAAAGTCAGGACAAAACTATGGCTACACCTTC. Its translation: CASSRKSGQNYGYTF.

J is TRBJ2-5 and V is TRBV2, with 10 bases matching TRBD2. The CDR3 sequence is 15 residues long. Germline CDR1 SNHLY, CDR2 FYNNEI. J lost 5 bases, V lost 5 bases, and 8 bases had no gene match. CDR3 sequence (DNA): TGTGCCAGCAGTCGAGCTAGCGGGAGCGGGGAGACCCAGTACTTC. Protein sequence: CASSRASGSGETQYF.

This clone was picked up one time. J is TRBJ2-7 and V is TRBV6-1; no definite D call. Trimming removed 10 bases from V and 2 bases from J, with 9 bases in between. CDR1 is MNHNS and CDR2 is SASEGT in the germline V gene. This CDR3 is 11 amino acids long. CDR3 DNA: TGTGCCACCAAAAGAGCCTACGAGCAGTACTTC. It yields the protein CATKRAYEQYF.

This clone was observed a single time. This rearrangement joins TRBV7-9 to TRBJ1-6; D unclear. There are 12 residues in the CDR3. The V end lost 6 bases, the J end lost 4 bases, and 4 bases lay between the germline ends. Germline values: CDR1 SEHNR, CDR2 FQNEAQ (reference sequence). CDR3 DNA sequence: TGTGCCAGCAGGAGTTATAATTCACCCCTCCACTTT. This gives the protein CASRSYNSPLHF.

The rearrangement uses TRBV5-6 and TRBJ2-4; 7 bases agree with TRBD1. Germline loops: CDR1 SGHDT, CDR2 YYEEEE. CDR3 length: 19 residues. V shed 1 base and J 4 bases; nucleotides not matched to a gene: 17. The CDR3 reads CASSLRMKNDGTEKNIQYF. The CDR3 DNA follows: TGTGCCAGCAGCTTGAGAATGAAAAATGACGGGACAGAGAAAAACATTCAGTACTTC.

The chain carries TRBV7-9 and TRBJ2-3; unclear D gene. Trimming removed 4 bases at V and 6 bases at J, with 8 bases between. Germline CDR1 SEHNR, CDR2 FQNEAQ (reference sequence). CDR3 length equals 12 residues. The CDR3 DNA follows: TGTGCCAGCAGCTCACAGTCCGATACGCAGTATTTT. It yields the protein CASSSQSDTQYF.

The chain employs TRBV7-8 and TRBJ1-1; 7 bases fit TRBD1. V shed 2 bases and J 5 bases; nucleotides not matched to a gene: 8. Germline loops: CDR1 SGHVS, CDR2 FQNEAQ. The CDR3 runs to 15 residues. This CDR3 is CASSLHDRVGTEAFF. The CDR3 DNA follows: TGTGCCAGCAGCTTACACGACAGGGTGGGTACTGAAGCTTTCTTT.

The chain is built from TRBV7-2 and TRBJ2-7, with TRBD1 matching 8 bases. CDR1 and CDR2 (germline): SGHTA, FQGNSA. The CDR3 length is 13 residues. Losses at the gene ends were 5 bases for V and 6 bases for J; bases not matched to a gene: 6. The CDR3 sequence: CASSRGQDSEQYF. CDR3 nucleotide sequence: TGTGCCAGCAGCCGGGGACAGGACAGCGAGCAGTACTTC.

The J gene is TRBJ1-1, the V gene TRBV6-5; 11 positions match TRBD1. The germline CDR1 and CDR2 sequences are MNHEY and SVGAGI. The CDR3 covers 15 residues. Trimming cost V 5 bases and J 5 bases; bases outside gene matches: 7. The CDR3 reads CASSPRTGGKTEAFF. CDR3 in DNA: TGTGCCAGCAGTCCCCGGACAGGGGGCAAGACTGAAGCTTTCTTT.

This clone was observed once. CDR3 sequence reads: CASSLSGHGVYEQYF. CDR3 bases: TGTGCCAGCAGCTTATCGGGACATGGGGTCTACGAGCAGTACTTC. The chain uses TRBV7-3 and TRBJ2-7; possibly TRBD1 for D (6 bases). V lost 2 bases to trimming and J lost 3 bases, with 14 bases between them. The germline V gene has CDR1 SGHTA and CDR2 FQGTGA. The CDR3 totals 15 residues.

The chain couples TRBV30 to TRBJ2-7; TRBD1 aligns across 7 bases. Germline CDR1 is GTSNPN and CDR2 is SVGIG (reference sequence). The CDR3 contains 14 residues. Trimming at V came to 0 bases and at J to 7 bases, leaving 9 bases not matched to a gene. In DNA, the CDR3 is TGTGCCTGGAGTGTACTCCGGGACAGAGGGGAGCAGTACTTC. Encoded protein: CAWSVLRDRGEQYF.

The chain has TRBV5-1 and TRBJ1-2; 8 bases are a match to TRBD1. Germline CDR1 SGHRS, CDR2 YFSETQ. Trimming removed 0 bases from V and 8 bases from J; junction bases left unmatched: 6. This CDR3 region has 14 residues. In DNA form, the CDR3 reads TGCGCCAGCAGCTTGGACCAGGGGGCGGAGGGCTACACCTTC. Its protein product is CASSLDQGAEGYTF.

The J gene is TRBJ1-1, the V gene TRBV5-1, with 10 bases identical to TRBD1. The germline V gene encodes CDR1 SGHRS and CDR2 YFSETQ. The V and J ends lost 3 bases and 4 bases, in that order; junction bases with no gene match: 27. This CDR3 is built from 22 residues. The CDR3 DNA sequence: TGCGCCAGCAGCTCCCGTTGGAATAGTCAGTTCGACAGGGGGCGATCGGGCACTGAAGCTTTCTTT. Translated, it gives CASSSRWNSQFDRGRSGTEAFF. Filled out from reference TRBV5-1 and TRBJ1-1, the complete variable domain reads KAGVTQTPRYLIKTRGQQVTLSCSPISGHRSVSWYQQTPGQGLQFLFEYFSETQRNKGNFPGRFSGRQFSNSRSEMNVSTLELGDSALYLCASSSRWNSQFDRGRSGTEAFFGQGTRLTVV.

A note on this clone: The junction and the germline gene differ at one end; a read error may be behind it. The same CDR3 can be traced to other DNA sequences in this sample. The rearrangement links TRBV30 to TRBJ1-4; D is unresolved. CDR1 and CDR2 from the germline V gene are GTSNPN and SVGIG (reference sequence). The CDR3 is made up of 13 amino acids. As DNA, the CDR3 is TGTGCCTGGAGTAGGGCCTCAAATGAAAAATTGTTTTTT. Its translation: CAWSRASNEKLFF.

The rearrangement links TRBV19 to TRBJ2-1, with 7 bases aligning to TRBD2. The CDR3 contains 14 residues. Losses at the gene ends were 7 bases for V and 6 bases for J; bases not matched to a gene: 9. Germline assignment: CDR1 LNHDA and CDR2 SQIVND (reference sequence). The CDR3: CASKPRERGNEQFF. The CDR3 DNA follows: TGTGCCAGTAAGCCCAGGGAGCGGGGCAATGAGCAGTTCTTC.

CDR3 bases: TGTGCCAGCAGCCCGGGACAGGGGGTACAAGAGACCCAGTACTTC. The encoded protein is CASSPGQGVQETQYF. V and J are TRBV7-9 and TRBJ2-5, with TRBD1 matching over 11 bases. The trim removed 5 bases at V and 2 bases at J, leaving 4 bases unmatched. The CDR3 spans 15 residues. The V gene's germline CDR1 is SEHNR and CDR2 FQNEAQ (reference sequence).

The chain carries TRBV11-3 and TRBJ2-3, with TRBD2 matching over 7 bases. V trimming: 5 bases; J trimming: 1 base; junction bases outside the gene matches: 9. Germline CDR1 SGHNT, CDR2 YENEEA. There are 16 residues in the CDR3. This CDR3 reads CASSQGPSGGTDTQYF. The CDR3 DNA reads as TGTGCCAGCAGCCAGGGACCGAGCGGGGGCACAGATACGCAGTATTTT. Looking up the rest from reference TRBV11-3 and TRBJ2-3 gives the full variable domain: EAGVVQSPRYKIIEKKQPVAFWCNPISGHNTLYWYLQNLGQGPELLIRYENEEAVDDSQLPKDRFSAERLKGVDSTLKIQPAELGDSAVYLCASSQGPSGGTDTQYFGPGTRLTVL.

The DNA for the CDR3 is TGTGCCAGCAGCCGGTTCCTGGACAGGGGAGTGAACACCATATATTTT. This gives the protein CASSRFLDRGVNTIYF. The gene calls are TRBV9 and TRBJ1-3; 9 nucleotides line up with TRBD1. The length of the CDR3 is 16 residues. CDR1 and CDR2 from the germline V gene are SGDLS and YYNGEE. J was trimmed by 7 bases and V by 4 bases; bases with no gene match: 12.

V usage is TRBV6-6 and J usage is TRBJ1-4; D ambiguous. The ends were cut back, 6 bases at V and 0 bases at J, with 11 bases in the middle. This CDR3 is 15 amino acids long. From germline, CDR1 is MNHNY and CDR2 SVGAGI (reference sequence). This CDR3 reads CASSSSWATNEKLFF. The CDR3 DNA is TGTGCCAGCAGCAGCAGTTGGGCAACTAATGAAAAACTGTTTTTT.

The chain is built from TRBV6-1 and TRBJ1-1; possible D gene TRBD1, 5 bases. Trimming cost V 1 base and J 3 bases, with 12 bases left between them. CDR3 length equals 15 residues. Germline-derived CDR1 and CDR2 are MNHNS and SASEGT. The CDR3 nucleotides are TGTGCCAGCAGTGAAGTCCCAGGGCGATACACTGAAGCTTTCTTT. It encodes CASSEVPGRYTEAFF.

The V call is TRBV5-4, the J call TRBJ2-5; 9 nucleotides agree with TRBD2. CDR3 length: 17 amino acids. V gave up 0 bases and J gave up 5 bases; unmatched junction bases: 11. Germline V lookup: CDR1 SGHNT, CDR2 YYREEE (reference sequence). In DNA, the CDR3 is TGTGCCAGCAGCTTGGCCAGGGGCGGGAGGGCCATGGAGACCCAGTACTTC. Encoded protein: CASSLARGGRAMETQYF.

This clone was detected a few times. The rearrangement uses TRBV7-2 and TRBJ2-7, with D perhaps given as TRBD1 or TRBD2 (5 bases each). Trimming cost V 4 bases and J 3 bases, with 25 bases left between them. CDR1 is SGHTA, CDR2 FQGNSA, per germline. The CDR3 length is 18 residues. The CDR3 nucleotides are TGTGCCAGCAGCTCACGAGCGGAACTTAGGACACAATTCTACGAGCAGTACTTC. It codes for CASSSRAELRTQFYEQYF.